This TCR beta chain was recovered during a study of T cells in Graves' hyperthyroidism and ophthalmopathy. Overall study results and limits: The model identified upcoming ophthalmopathy a median roughly 6 months ahead of onset.

In regard to this clonotype: The antigen is not known.

Recently diagnosed hyperthyroidism of less than 2 months' duration affected patients aged 18 to 65. Fresh 10 ml peripheral blood yielded PBMCs. Researchers amplified the TCR beta CDR3 regions from RNA transcripts. TCR CDR3 underwent first-round RT-PCR with the HTBI primer set. MiXCR was run by TCRdb on the multiplex PCR reads, yielding one entry per CDR3 protein. The sample lists under 400,000 distinct CDR3 sequences, approximately 15% seen once, with around 34% in the top ten. The ends were cut back, 5 bases at V and 0 bases at J, with 14 bases in the middle. The CDR3 loop spans 16 amino acids. This rearrangement joins TRBV12-3 or TRBV12-4 to TRBJ1-5, with a possible D match to TRBD1 (5 bases). Material for sequencing was blood. The sequence was obtained from a man aged 25 to 40 with Graves' hyperthyroidism. CDR3 DNA sequence: TGTGCCAGCAGTCCCACAGGAGGCGATAGCAATCAGCCCCAGCATTTT. Translation: CASSPTGGDSNQPQHF.